A selection of T cell receptor beta chains follows, all from one sample in a study of early T cells in non-severe SARS-CoV-2 infection. TCRdb reanalysed the 5' RACE reads using MiXCR and keeps one entry per CDR3 protein. The sample has 75,000 to 100,000 distinct CDR3 sequences; roughly 15% are singletons. Sequencing was done on a sample of whole blood. These TCRs come from an adult who was a healthcare worker with PCR-confirmed SARS-CoV-2 infection or an uninfected control (not recorded which). CDR3s include the opening cysteine and the closing phenylalanine or tryptophan. Clone size, where shown, is once, few, many, or a class for clones that have expanded.

j_gene	v_gene	len	abundance	CDR3aa
TRBJ2-5	TRBV10-1	13	NA	CASSDYPMETQYF
TRBJ2-5	TRBV9	11	NA	CASGGEETQYF
TRBJ1-3	TRBV7-6	15	once	CASSLDRGPGNTIYF
TRBJ1-4	TRBV12-3/TRBV12-4	16	NA	CASAYADSAMDEKLFF
TRBJ2-1	TRBV10-2	15	NA	CATNTGTSGSNEQFF
TRBJ2-1	TRBV9	17	NA	CASSASRTSGTYNEQFF
TRBJ2-1	TRBV29-1	16	NA	CSVLTTGGSSYNEQFF
TRBJ2-1	TRBV27	15	few	CASSSPPGLNNEQFF
TRBJ1-5	TRBV20-1	17	NA	CSARDSSPGTGSQPQHF
TRBJ2-2	TRBV12-3/TRBV12-4	18	many	CASSLWVAGVENTGELFF
TRBJ1-3	TRBV7-2	16	few	CASSLGVRFSGNTIYF
TRBJ1-2	TRBV6-6	16	NA	CASRTSGTGISSGYTF
TRBJ1-5	TRBV7-2	14	few	CASSLGGVGGIQHF
TRBJ2-3	TRBV12-5	16	NA	CASGLFTTASTDTQYF
TRBJ2-6	TRBV14	17	few	CASSKYREYPGANVLTF
TRBJ1-4	TRBV7-6	16	NA	CASSLDGMGAGEKLFF
TRBJ1-5	TRBV7-8	13	few	CASSLGTIQPQHF
TRBJ2-3	TRBV6-5	13	NA	CASNPDRADTQYF
TRBJ1-1	TRBV10-2	15	many	CASSEYEGMNTEAFF
TRBJ2-4	TRBV25-1	13	few	CASSEYVGGIQYF
TRBJ2-5	TRBV9	12	NA	CASSGDRGTQYF
TRBJ1-6	TRBV30	14	NA	CAWSSVGTKSPLHF
TRBJ2-2	TRBV7-6	14	many	CASSITGGDGRLFF
TRBJ2-1	TRBV4-1	16	few	CASSPRSSGGYNEQFF
TRBJ2-4	TRBV25-1	19	few	CASSEGFGGIGGSKNIQYF
TRBJ2-5	TRBV6-2/TRBV6-3	15	few	CASSFGEMVQETQYF
TRBJ2-1	TRBV10-3	12	few	CAISQERGWQFF
TRBJ2-5	TRBV7-3	13	NA	CASSSTGSETQYF
TRBJ2-5	TRBV20-1	14	NA	CSARQIAGVETQYF
TRBJ2-5	TRBV2	12	NA	CASRRDSKTQYF
TRBJ1-1	TRBV12-3/TRBV12-4	13	NA	CASSLIGDTEAFF
TRBJ2-3	TRBV5-6	15	few	CASTAVGPSTDTQYF
TRBJ1-4	TRBV20-1	14	many	CSAMAGPSNEKLFF
TRBJ2-5	TRBV11-2	21	NA	CASTSMSSVPGQGGSQETQYF
TRBJ2-1	TRBV5-4	19	NA	CASSLVGTSGGELYNEQFF
TRBJ2-2	TRBV18	15	NA	CASSPGLGNTGELFF
TRBJ1-2	TRBV30	12	NA	CAWSSGVRGYTF
TRBJ1-1	TRBV7-3	13	many	CASSSPLTSEAFF
TRBJ1-2	TRBV11-2	15	NA	CASSLDLSARNGYTF
TRBJ2-3	TRBV20-1	13	NA	CSLKMTSTDTQYF
TRBJ1-4	TRBV5-4	14	few	CASATKGTNEKLFF
TRBJ2-3	TRBV5-4	15	many	CASSLGGTRRDTQYF
TRBJ1-5	TRBV28	14	many	CASSLRGSNQPQHF
TRBJ1-2	TRBV29-1	13	few	CSVRGPLSQGYTF
TRBJ2-3	TRBV7-2	16	many	CASSFTSGGYTDTQYF
TRBJ1-2	TRBV9	13	NA	CASSVGGAYGYTF
TRBJ1-5	TRBV6-2/TRBV6-3	14	many	CASRGQGGNQPQHF
TRBJ2-1	TRBV20-1	13	few	CSAHWGSRNEQFF
TRBJ1-5	TRBV6-2/TRBV6-3	14	NA	CASSYGHSNQPQHF
TRBJ1-2	TRBV20-1	14	NA	CSARVTGAGYSYTF
TRBJ2-1	TRBV30	14	few	CAWSGQGMYNEQFF
TRBJ1-6	TRBV5-1	14	NA	CASSLTGGQSPLHF
TRBJ1-2	TRBV2	12	NA	CASSYTGEGYTF
TRBJ1-6	TRBV11-1	14	NA	CASSRISYNSPLHF
TRBJ2-5	TRBV29-1	11	NA	CSVKVQETQYF
TRBJ2-2	TRBV29-1	14	few	CSVDVQGNTGELFF
TRBJ1-5	TRBV7-2	15	few	CVSSEGGWGDQPQHF
TRBJ2-5	TRBV15	17	many	CATSRRRGQGGEETQYF
TRBJ2-5	TRBV7-6	15	few	CASSIQGAQRETQYF
TRBJ2-5	TRBV7-9	16	NA	CASSPIRGTRAETQYF